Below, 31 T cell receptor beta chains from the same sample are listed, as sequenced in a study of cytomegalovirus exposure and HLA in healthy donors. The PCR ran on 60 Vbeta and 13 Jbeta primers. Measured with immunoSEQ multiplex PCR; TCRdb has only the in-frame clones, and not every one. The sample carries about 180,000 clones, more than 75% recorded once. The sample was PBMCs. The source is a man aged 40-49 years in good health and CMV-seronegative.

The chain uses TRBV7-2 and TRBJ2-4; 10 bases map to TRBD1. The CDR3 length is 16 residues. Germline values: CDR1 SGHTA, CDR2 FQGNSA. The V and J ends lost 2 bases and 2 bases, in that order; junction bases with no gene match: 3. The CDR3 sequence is CASSLPGQGSKNIQYF. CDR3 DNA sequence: TGTGCCAGCAGCTTACCGGGACAGGGGTCCAAAAACATTCAGTACTTC.

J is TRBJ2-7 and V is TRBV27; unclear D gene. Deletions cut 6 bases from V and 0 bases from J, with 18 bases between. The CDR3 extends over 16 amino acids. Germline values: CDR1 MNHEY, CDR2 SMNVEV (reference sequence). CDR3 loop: CASRYVGSRSSYEQYF. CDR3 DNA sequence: TGTGCCAGCAGGTACGTTGGCTCTCGGAGCTCCTACGAGCAGTACTTC.

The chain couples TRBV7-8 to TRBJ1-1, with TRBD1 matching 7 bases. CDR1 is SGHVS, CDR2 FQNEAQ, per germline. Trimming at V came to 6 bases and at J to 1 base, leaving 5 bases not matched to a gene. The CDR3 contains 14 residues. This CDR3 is CASRPGQQNTEAFF. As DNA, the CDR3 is TGTGCCAGCAGGCCGGGACAGCAGAACACTGAAGCTTTCTTT.

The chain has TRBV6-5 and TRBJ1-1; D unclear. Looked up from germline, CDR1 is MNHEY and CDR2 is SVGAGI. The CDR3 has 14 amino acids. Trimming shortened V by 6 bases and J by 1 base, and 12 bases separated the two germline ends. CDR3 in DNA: TGTGCCAGCAGAACTGTCTCGAGGAACACTGAAGCTTTCTTT. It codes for CASRTVSRNTEAFF.

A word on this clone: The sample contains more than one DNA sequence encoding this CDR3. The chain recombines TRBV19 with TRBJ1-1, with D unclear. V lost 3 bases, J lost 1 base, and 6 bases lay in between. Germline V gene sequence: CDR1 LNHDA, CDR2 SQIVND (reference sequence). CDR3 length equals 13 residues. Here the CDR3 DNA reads TGTGCCAGTAGTATCGGTGGGAACACTGAAGCTTTCTTT. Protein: CASSIGGNTEAFF. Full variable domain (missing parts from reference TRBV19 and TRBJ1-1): DGGITQSPKYLFRKEGQNVTLSCEQNLNHDAMYWYRQDPGQGLRLIYYSQIVNDFQKGDIAEGYSVSREKKESFPLTVTSAQKNPTAFYLCASSIGGNTEAFFGQGTRLTVV.

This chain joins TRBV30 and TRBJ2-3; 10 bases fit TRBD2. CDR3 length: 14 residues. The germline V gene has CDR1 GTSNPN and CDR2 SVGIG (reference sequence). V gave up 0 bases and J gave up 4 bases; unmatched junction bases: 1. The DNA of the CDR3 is TGTGCCTGGAGTGTGAGCGGGAGGGCAGATACGCAGTATTTT. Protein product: CAWSVSGRADTQYF. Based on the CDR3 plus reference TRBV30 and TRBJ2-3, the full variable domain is SQTIHQWPATLVQPVGSPLSLECTVEGTSNPNLYWYRQAAGRGLQLLFYSVGIGQISSEVPQNLSASRPQDRQFILSSKKLLLSDSGFYLCAWSVSGRADTQYFGPGTRLTVL.

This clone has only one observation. The CDR3 region is CASSQVAGRDEQYF. The CDR3 coding sequence is TGCGCCAGCAGCCAAGTGGCAGGGAGGGACGAGCAGTACTTC. V gene TRBV4-3 combines with J gene TRBJ2-7, with 7 bases lining up with TRBD2. There are 14 residues in the CDR3. CDR1 is LGHNA and CDR2 is YSLEER in the germline V gene. V dropped 1 base and J dropped 5; count of bases not matched to a gene: 5.

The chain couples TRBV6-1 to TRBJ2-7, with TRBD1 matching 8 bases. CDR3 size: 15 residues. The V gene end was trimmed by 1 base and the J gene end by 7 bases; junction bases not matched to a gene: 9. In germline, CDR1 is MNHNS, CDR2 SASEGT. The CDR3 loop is CASSEGGVRGREQYF. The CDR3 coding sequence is TGTGCCAGCAGTGAAGGAGGGGTCAGGGGGCGTGAGCAGTACTTC.

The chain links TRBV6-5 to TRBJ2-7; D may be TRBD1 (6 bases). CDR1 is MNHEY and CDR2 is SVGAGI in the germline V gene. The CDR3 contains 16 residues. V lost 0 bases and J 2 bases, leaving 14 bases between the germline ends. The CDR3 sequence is CASSYSIRPGAYEQYF. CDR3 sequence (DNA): TGTGCCAGCAGTTACTCGATTCGACCAGGGGCCTACGAGCAGTACTTC.

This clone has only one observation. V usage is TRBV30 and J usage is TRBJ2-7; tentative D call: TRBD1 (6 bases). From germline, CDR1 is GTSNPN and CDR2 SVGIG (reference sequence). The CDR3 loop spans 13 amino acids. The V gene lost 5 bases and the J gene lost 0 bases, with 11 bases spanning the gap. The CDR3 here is CAWDGDNSYEQYF. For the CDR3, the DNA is TGTGCCTGGGATGGGGACAACTCCTACGAGCAGTACTTC.

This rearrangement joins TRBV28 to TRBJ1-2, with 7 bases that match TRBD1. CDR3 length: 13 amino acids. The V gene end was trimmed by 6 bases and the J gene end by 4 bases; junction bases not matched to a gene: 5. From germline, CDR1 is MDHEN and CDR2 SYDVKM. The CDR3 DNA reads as TGTGCCAGCAGCGCAAACAGGGGCTATGGCTACACCTTC. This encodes CASSANRGYGYTF.

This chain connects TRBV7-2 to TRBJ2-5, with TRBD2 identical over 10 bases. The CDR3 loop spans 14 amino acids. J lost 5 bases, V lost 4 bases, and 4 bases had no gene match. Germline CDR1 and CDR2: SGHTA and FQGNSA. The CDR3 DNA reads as TGTGCCAGCAGCTATCAGCGGGAGGGCGAGACCCAGTACTTC. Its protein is CASSYQREGETQYF.

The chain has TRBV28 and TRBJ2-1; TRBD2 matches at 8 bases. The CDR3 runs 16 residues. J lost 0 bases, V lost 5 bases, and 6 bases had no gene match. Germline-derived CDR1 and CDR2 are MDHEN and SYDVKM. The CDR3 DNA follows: TGTGCCAGCAGTCCGACTAGCGCCAGCTCCTACAATGAGCAGTTCTTC. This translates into CASSPTSASSYNEQFF.

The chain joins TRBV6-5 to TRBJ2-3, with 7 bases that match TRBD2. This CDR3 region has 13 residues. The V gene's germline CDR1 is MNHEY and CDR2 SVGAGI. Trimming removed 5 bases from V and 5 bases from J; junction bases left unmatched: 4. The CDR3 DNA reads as TGTGCCAGCAGTACTGCGGGGGTAGATACGCAGTATTTT. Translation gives CASSTAGVDTQYF.

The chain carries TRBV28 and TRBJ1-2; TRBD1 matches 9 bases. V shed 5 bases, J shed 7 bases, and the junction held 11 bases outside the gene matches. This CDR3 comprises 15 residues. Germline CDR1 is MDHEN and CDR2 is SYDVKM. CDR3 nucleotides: TGTGCCAGCAGTCCTTATACAGGGGGCCAGGGTGGCTACACCTTC. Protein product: CASSPYTGGQGGYTF.

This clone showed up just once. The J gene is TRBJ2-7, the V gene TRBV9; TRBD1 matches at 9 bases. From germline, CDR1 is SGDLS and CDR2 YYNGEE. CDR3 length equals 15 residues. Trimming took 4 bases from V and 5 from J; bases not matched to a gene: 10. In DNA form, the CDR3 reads TGTGCCAGCAGCTTACAGGGGGCTTTTCTGGACGAGCAGTACTTC. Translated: CASSLQGAFLDEQYF.

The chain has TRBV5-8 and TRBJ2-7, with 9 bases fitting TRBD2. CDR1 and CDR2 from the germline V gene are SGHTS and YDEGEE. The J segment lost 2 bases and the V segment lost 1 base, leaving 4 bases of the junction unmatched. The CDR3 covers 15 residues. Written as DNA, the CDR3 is TGTGCCAGCAGCTTGCGACTAGCGGATACCTACGAGCAGTACTTC. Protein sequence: CASSLRLADTYEQYF.

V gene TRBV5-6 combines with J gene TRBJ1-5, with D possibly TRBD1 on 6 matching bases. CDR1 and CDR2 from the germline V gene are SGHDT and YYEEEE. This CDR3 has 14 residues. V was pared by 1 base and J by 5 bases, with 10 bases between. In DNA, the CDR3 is TGTGCCAGCAGCTTGAAACAGGGATATCAGCCCCAGCATTTT. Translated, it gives CASSLKQGYQPQHF.

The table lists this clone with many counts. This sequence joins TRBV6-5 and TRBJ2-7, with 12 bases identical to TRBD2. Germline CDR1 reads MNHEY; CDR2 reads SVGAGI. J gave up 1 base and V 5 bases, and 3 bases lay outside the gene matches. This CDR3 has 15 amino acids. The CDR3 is CASSLTSGSSYEQYF. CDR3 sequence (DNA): TGTGCCAGCAGTCTGACTAGCGGGAGTTCCTACGAGCAGTACTTC.

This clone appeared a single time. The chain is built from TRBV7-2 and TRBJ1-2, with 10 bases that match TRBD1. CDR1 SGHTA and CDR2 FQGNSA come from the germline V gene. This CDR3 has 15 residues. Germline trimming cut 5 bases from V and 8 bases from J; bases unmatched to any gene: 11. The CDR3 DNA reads TGTGCCAGCAGCCGTGTTGGACAGGGGGAAAGAGGCTACACCTTC. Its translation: CASSRVGQGERGYTF.

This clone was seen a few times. CDR3 coding DNA: TGTGCCACCTCCCTGTCGGGGTGGGGAGAGACCCAGTACTTC. Protein sequence: CATSLSGWGETQYF. The rearrangement uses TRBV11-3 and TRBJ2-5, with a tentative D call TRBD2 (5 bases). V was cut by 10 bases and J by 4 bases, with 19 bases left in between. Germline CDR1 reads SGHNT; CDR2 reads YENEEA. The CDR3 totals 14 residues.

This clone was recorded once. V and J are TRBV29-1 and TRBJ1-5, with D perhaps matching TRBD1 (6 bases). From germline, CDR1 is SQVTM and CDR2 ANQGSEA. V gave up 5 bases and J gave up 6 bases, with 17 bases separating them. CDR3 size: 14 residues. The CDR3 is CSVRTALSGQPQHF. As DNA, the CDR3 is TGCAGCGTTCGGACAGCCCTTAGTGGTCAGCCCCAGCATTTT.

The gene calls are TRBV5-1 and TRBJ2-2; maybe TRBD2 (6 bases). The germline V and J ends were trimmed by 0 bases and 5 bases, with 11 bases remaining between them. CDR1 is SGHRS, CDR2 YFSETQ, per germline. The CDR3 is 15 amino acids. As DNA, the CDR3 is TGCGCCAGCAGCTTGGGGGGAGGCGAGACCGGGGAGCTGTTTTTT. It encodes CASSLGGGETGELFF.

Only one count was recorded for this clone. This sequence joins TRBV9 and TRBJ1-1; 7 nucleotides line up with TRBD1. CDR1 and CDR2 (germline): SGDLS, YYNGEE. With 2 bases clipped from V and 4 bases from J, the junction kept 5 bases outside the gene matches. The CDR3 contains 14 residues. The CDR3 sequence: CASSVTSGGTEAFF. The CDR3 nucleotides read TGTGCCAGCAGCGTTACCTCAGGGGGCACTGAAGCTTTCTTT.

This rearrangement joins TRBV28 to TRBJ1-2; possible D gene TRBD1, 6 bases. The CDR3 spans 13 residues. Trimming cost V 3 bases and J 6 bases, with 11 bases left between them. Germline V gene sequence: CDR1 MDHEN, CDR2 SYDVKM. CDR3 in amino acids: CASSFPQGDGYTF. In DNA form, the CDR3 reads TGTGCCAGCAGTTTCCCACAGGGAGATGGCTACACCTTC.

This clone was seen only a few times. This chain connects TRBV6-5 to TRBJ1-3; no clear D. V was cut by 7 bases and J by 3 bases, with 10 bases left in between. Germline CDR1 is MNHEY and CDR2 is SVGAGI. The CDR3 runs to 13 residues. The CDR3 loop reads CASTWQYGNTIYF. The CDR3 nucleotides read TGTGCCAGCACGTGGCAATATGGAAACACCATATATTTT.

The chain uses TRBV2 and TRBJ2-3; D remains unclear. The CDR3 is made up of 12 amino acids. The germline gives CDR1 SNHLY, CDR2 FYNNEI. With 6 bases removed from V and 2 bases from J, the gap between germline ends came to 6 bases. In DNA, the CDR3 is TGTGCCAGCAGCCCGTCCACAGATACGCAGTATTTT. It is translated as CASSPSTDTQYF.

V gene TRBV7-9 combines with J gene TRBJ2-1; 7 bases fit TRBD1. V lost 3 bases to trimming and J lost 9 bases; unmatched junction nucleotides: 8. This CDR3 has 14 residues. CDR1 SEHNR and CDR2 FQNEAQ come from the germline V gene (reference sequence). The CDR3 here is CASSLGQRLSEQFF. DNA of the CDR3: TGTGCCAGCAGCTTGGGACAGAGGTTGAGTGAGCAGTTCTTC.

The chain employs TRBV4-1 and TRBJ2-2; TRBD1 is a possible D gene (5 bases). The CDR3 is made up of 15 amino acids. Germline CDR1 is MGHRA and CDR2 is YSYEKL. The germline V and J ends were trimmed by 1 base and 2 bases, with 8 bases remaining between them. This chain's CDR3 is CASSQGWGNTGELFF. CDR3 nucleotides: TGCGCCAGCAGCCAAGGTTGGGGCAACACCGGGGAGCTGTTTTTT.

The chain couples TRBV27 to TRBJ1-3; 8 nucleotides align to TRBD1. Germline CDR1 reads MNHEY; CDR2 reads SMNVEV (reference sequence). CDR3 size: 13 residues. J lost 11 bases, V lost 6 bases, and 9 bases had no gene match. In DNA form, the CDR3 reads TGTGCCAGCAGCCCTGTACAGGGGGATGCCATATATTTT. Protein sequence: CASSPVQGDAIYF.

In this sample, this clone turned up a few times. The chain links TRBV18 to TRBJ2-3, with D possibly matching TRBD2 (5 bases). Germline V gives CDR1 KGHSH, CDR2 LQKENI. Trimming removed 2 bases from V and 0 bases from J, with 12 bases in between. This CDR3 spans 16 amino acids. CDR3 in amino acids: CASSPYVPSSTDTQYF. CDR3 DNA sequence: TGTGCCAGCTCACCATATGTCCCTAGCAGCACAGATACGCAGTATTTT.